This T cell receptor (beta chain) was found in a study of beta chain features in type 1 diabetes. Looking at the study overall: Across the samples, about 110,000,000 sorted cells were examined in total. Findings and caveats of the study: It was possible that PCR favored shorter templates, equally so in patients and controls.

Sequencing targeted expressed TCRB transcripts, as all isolated RNA had been reverse transcribed. Clones were read by immunoSEQ multiplex PCR, and TCRdb kept only the in-frame ones, dropping some. Among around 160,000 clones listed, around 50% were seen once. A remark on this clone: The antigen remains unidentified.

The CDR3 covers 12 residues. Trimming pared 5 bases from V and 7 bases from J, leaving 9 bases between. Germline V lookup: CDR1 SGHTA, CDR2 FQGNSA. The rearrangement uses TRBV7-2 and TRBJ2-1, with D possibly matching TRBD1 (6 bases). Sequencing was performed on Tregs from blood. The sequence was collected from a man younger than 35 in good health. The CDR3 reads CASSLRGNEQFF. CDR3 DNA: TGTGCCAGCAGCCTAAGGGGGAATGAGCAGTTCTTC.